This T cell receptor (beta chain) was found in a study of control samples from healthy donors and cancer patients. Trimming at V came to 4 bases and at J to 7 bases, leaving 22 bases not matched to a gene. This CDR3 region has 21 residues. Germline V CDR1 and CDR2: SSHAT, FNYEAQ (reference sequence). The assay was immunoSEQ multiplex PCR, and TCRdb's table has in-frame clones only and misses some. In the table there are tens of thousands of clones, about 91% of which are singletons. Sequencing was performed on PBMCs. V and J are TRBV7-7 and TRBJ2-1, with TRBD2 matching 13 bases. The source is a woman between 35 and 50 years old with head and neck cancer. The CDR3 DNA reads TGTGCCAGCAGCTCTATAAGGCCGGGACAGGGGACTAGCGGGATAGGGAATGAGCAGTTCTTC. Protein sequence: CASSSIRPGQGTSGIGNEQFF.